The text below deals with one TCR beta chain. What it binds is not known. This record belongs to a study of regulatory T cells in long-lasting Graves disease. Combining iRepertoire HTBI primers with Arm-PCR of CDR3 regions, the authors built TCR beta libraries. TCRdb reanalysed the multiplex PCR reads using MiXCR and keeps one entry per CDR3 protein. This sample has 250,000 or so distinct CDR3 sequences; around 20% occur once, and the top ten carry approximately 14%. Time point described: newly diagnosed GD, antithyroid drugs for less than 3 months. Preparation of the TCR library used RNA extracted from PBMCs. Regarding the study as a whole: Gene preferences differed: TRBV28, TRBJ1-2, TRBJ2-5 in persistent cases.

CDR1 is SGHAT, CDR2 FQNNGV, per germline. V was cut by 6 bases and J by 4 bases, with 9 bases left in between. This CDR3 comprises 13 residues. This sequence joins TRBV11-2 and TRBJ1-4, with unresolved D. This sequence originates from a female donor with Graves disease. This material consisted of peripheral blood mononuclear cells (PBMCs), taken at new diagnosis, from a patient treated with antithyroid drugs. As DNA, the CDR3 is TGTGCCAGCAGAAGGGCCTTTAATGAAAAACTGTTTTTT. Its protein is CASRRAFNEKLFF.